A single sample gave rise to the 5 T cell receptor beta chains below, sequenced in a study of cytomegalovirus exposure and HLA in healthy donors. In the PCR, 60 Vbeta and 13 Jbeta primers were used. The protocol was immunoSEQ multiplex PCR, while the TCRdb copy is restricted to in-frame clones and leaves out a portion. The data contain 150,000 to 200,000 clones, around 77% of them singletons. The sequencing input was PBMCs. These receptors originate from a man aged 25 to 40 in good health and CMV-seronegative.

This rearrangement joins TRBV7-2 to TRBJ2-3; 8 bases line up with TRBD2. Germline V gene data show CDR1 as SGHTA and CDR2 as FQGNSA. The CDR3 runs 16 residues. V dropped 1 base and J dropped 9; count of bases not matched to a gene: 12. The CDR3 DNA follows: TGTGCCAGCAGCTTAGGAGGGAGCGGGAGCAGAGGGACGCAGTATTTT. Encoded protein: CASSLGGSGSRGTQYF. The full variable domain, with the rest looked up from reference TRBV7-2 and TRBJ2-3, is GAGVSQSPSNKVTEKGKDVELRCDPISGHTALYWYRQSLGQGLEFLIYFQGNSAPDKSGLPSDRFSAERTGGSVSTLTIQRTQQEDSAVYLCASSLGGSGSRGTQYFGPGTRLTVL.

The rearrangement joins TRBV7-6 to TRBJ1-5, with no clear D. Deletions cut 1 base from V and 6 bases from J, with 7 bases between. Germline CDR1 is SGHVS and CDR2 is FNYEAQ. The CDR3 is 13 residues long. CDR3 sequence: CASSLDGIQPQHF. The CDR3 DNA reads TGTGCCAGCAGCTTAGACGGGATTCAGCCCCAGCATTTT. The full variable domain, in which reference TRBV7-6 and TRBJ1-5 provide the parts outside the CDR3, is GAGVSQSPRYKVTKRGQDVALRCDPISGHVSLYWYRQALGQGPEFLTYFNYEAQQDKSGLPNDRFSAERPEGSISTLTIQRTEQRDSAMYRCASSLDGIQPQHFGDGTRLSIL.

This rearrangement joins TRBV27 to TRBJ2-7; 8 positions match TRBD1. This CDR3 is 13 amino acids long. Losses at the gene ends were 3 bases for V and 7 bases for J; bases not matched to a gene: 5. Germline assignment: CDR1 MNHEY and CDR2 SMNVEV (reference sequence). The CDR3 DNA reads TGTGCCAGCAGTTTTGACAGGGGTGGGGAGCAGTACTTC. Its translation is CASSFDRGGEQYF.

J is TRBJ2-1 and V is TRBV5-1; D is possibly TRBD2 (6 bases). The CDR3 is 15 amino acids. Trimming shortened V by 2 bases and J by 8 bases, and 17 bases separated the two germline ends. CDR1 SGHRS and CDR2 YFSETQ come from the germline V gene. The DNA for the CDR3 is TGCGCCAGCAGCTTTAGCGGTACCCAAAGGGATGAGCAGTTCTTC. Protein: CASSFSGTQRDEQFF.

V usage is TRBV29-1 and J usage is TRBJ2-3, with a possible D match to TRBD2 (6 bases). The V and J ends lost 0 bases and 0 bases respectively, with 16 bases between them. The CDR3 loop spans 17 amino acids. Germline CDR1 and CDR2: SQVTM and ANQGSEA. As DNA, the CDR3 is TGCAGCGTTGAAGATCCCCCGGGGGAGGTTAGCACAGATACGCAGTATTTT. Translating it yields CSVEDPPGEVSTDTQYF.